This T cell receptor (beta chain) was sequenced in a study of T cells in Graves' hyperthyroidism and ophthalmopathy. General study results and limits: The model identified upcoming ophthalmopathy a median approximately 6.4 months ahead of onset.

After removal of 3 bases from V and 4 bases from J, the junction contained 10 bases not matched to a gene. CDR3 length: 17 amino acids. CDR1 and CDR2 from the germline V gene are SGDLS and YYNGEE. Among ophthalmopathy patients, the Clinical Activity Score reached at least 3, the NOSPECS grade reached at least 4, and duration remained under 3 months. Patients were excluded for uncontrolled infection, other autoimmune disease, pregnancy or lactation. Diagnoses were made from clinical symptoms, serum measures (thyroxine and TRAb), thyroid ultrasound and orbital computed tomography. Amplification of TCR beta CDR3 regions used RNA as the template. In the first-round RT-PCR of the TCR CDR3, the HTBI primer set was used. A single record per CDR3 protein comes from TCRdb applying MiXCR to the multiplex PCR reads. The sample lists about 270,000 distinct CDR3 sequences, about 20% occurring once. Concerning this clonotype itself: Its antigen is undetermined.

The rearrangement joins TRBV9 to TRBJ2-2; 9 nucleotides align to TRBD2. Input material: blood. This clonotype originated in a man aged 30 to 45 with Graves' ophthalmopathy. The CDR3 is CASSGTHSGRSTGELFF. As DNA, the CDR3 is TGTGCCAGCAGCGGAACCCATAGCGGGAGAAGCACCGGGGAGCTGTTTTTT. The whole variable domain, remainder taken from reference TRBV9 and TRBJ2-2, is DSGVTQTPKHLITATGQRVTLRCSPRSGDLSVYWYQQSLDQGLQFLIQYYNGEERAKGNILERFSAQQFPDLHSELNLSSLELGDSALYFCASSGTHSGRSTGELFFGEGSRLTVL.